This entry is about one TCR beta chain. Its antigen is not identified. Sequenced by immunoSEQ multiplex PCR; TCRdb stores in-frame clones only, minus some. This table has roughly 69,000 clones, about 72% appearing once. The sample comes from a study of radiotherapy plus CTLA-4 blockade in lung cancer. Study-wide background: Of the patients, 15% to 20% showed objective responses and approximately 34% attained disease control. Whole-study findings and limits: Early blood T cell clone dynamics reportedly forecast response best, with interferon-beta. Clones derived from tumor TCRs expanded in blood after radiotherapy plus ipilimumab.

The CDR3 has 17 residues. V lost 6 bases and J lost 8; bases outside the gene matches: 13. CDR1 is MNHEY and CDR2 is SMNVEV in the germline V gene (reference sequence). The material sequenced was peripheral blood, taken from a patient treated with radiotherapy plus ipilimumab. The TCR was taken from a human donor with non-small cell lung cancer whose response to radiotherapy plus ipilimumab could not be evaluated. Some clones in this sample may be carry-over from other donors' samples. The chain uses TRBV27 and TRBJ1-4; 12 nucleotides line up with TRBD1. CDR3 amino acids: CASRTRDRGLTGEKLFF. Written as DNA, the CDR3 is TGTGCCAGCAGGACCCGGGACAGGGGGCTCACAGGAGAAAAACTGTTTTTT. The whole variable domain, filled in from reference TRBV27 and TRBJ1-4, reads EAQVTQNPRYLITVTGKKLTVTCSQNMNHEYMSWYRQDPGLGLRQIYYSMNVEVTDKGDVPEGYKVSRKEKRNFPLILESPSPNQTSLYFCASRTRDRGLTGEKLFFGSGTQLSVL.